A selection of T cell receptor beta chains follows, all from one sample in a study of shared clonotypes between healthy human individuals. Some clones are missing from TCRdb's copy, which holds only in-frame ones; the method was immunoSEQ multiplex PCR. The sample shows more than 2 million clones, about 93% of them seen only once. Sequenced: naive CD8+ T cells from PBMCs. The receptor set was obtained from a man aged 18 to 29 in good health. Some clones in this sample may be carry-over from other donors' samples. CDR3s include the opening cysteine and the closing phenylalanine or tryptophan. A D gene is named only where the DNA matches it firmly. Part of the rows lack a size; the others show once, few, many or a class for expanded clones.

J gene | V gene | D gene | clone size | CDR3 length | CDR3 protein | CDR3 DNA
TRBJ2-1 | TRBV14 | NA | NA | 13 | CASSHRTYNEQFF | TGTGCCAGCAGCCACCGGACTTACAATGAGCAGTTCTTC
TRBJ1-2 | TRBV19 | NA | NA | 13 | CASTYQLFYGYTF | TGTGCCAGTACCTACCAGCTATTCTATGGCTACACCTTC
TRBJ2-7 | TRBV2 | TRBD2 | NA | 14 | CARGGRSGSYEQYF | TGTGCCCGGGGCGGGAGGTCGGGGAGCTACGAGCAGTACTTC
TRBJ2-3 | TRBV11-2 | TRBD1 | NA | 17 | CASSFPRTGRSTDTQYF | TGTGCCAGCAGCTTCCCTAGGACAGGGAGAAGCACAGATACGCAGTATTTT
TRBJ2-1 | TRBV11-2 | TRBD2 | once | 15 | CASSPGMAGDNEQFF | TGTGCCAGCAGCCCTGGGATGGCGGGAGATAATGAGCAGTTCTTC
TRBJ1-2 | TRBV5-4 | NA | NA | 17 | CASSRSPRDTANYGYTF | TGTGCCAGCAGCCGTTCCCCCCGGGACACCGCTAACTATGGCTACACCTTC
TRBJ2-7 | TRBV4-1 | TRBD1 | NA | 13 | CASSHRTGEEQYF | TGCGCCAGCAGCCATCGAACAGGGGAAGAGCAGTACTTC
TRBJ2-7 | TRBV6-5 | NA | once | 14 | CASSYSWPAYEQYF | TGTGCCAGCAGTTACTCGTGGCCAGCCTACGAGCAGTACTTC
TRBJ2-7 | TRBV2 | NA | once | 14 | CASRETGSFYEQYF | TGTGCCAGCAGGGAGACAGGAAGTTTCTACGAGCAGTACTTC
TRBJ2-7 | TRBV27 | TRBD1 | NA | 15 | CASSTRTGVPYEQYF | TGTGCCAGCAGTACCCGGACAGGGGTTCCCTACGAGCAGTACTTC
TRBJ2-3 | TRBV28 | NA | NA | 13 | CASSPQSTDTQYF | TGTGCCAGCAGCCCGCAGTCCACAGATACGCAGTATTTT
TRBJ2-7 | TRBV11-2 | NA | NA | 13 | CASSPRTVREQYF | TGTGCCAGCAGCCCTCGGACAGTAAGGGAGCAGTACTTC
TRBJ2-5 | TRBV7-3 | NA | NA | 13 | CASSFHSLETQYF | TGTGCCAGCAGCTTTCATAGCTTAGAAACCCAGTACTTC
TRBJ2-7 | TRBV5-4 | NA | NA | 13 | CASSSRDSYEQYF | TGTGCCAGCAGCTCTAGGGATTCCTACGAGCAGTACTTC
TRBJ2-1 | TRBV13 | TRBD2 | NA | 14 | CASSPSGRAYEQFF | TGTGCCAGCAGCCCCAGCGGGAGGGCCTATGAGCAGTTCTTC
TRBJ2-7 | TRBV9 | NA | NA | 13 | CASSVAVGGEQYF | TGTGCCAGCAGCGTAGCGGTCGGCGGCGAGCAGTACTTC
TRBJ1-2 | TRBV10-3 | TRBD1 | NA | 14 | CAITPGTGVDGYTF | TGTGCCATCACCCCCGGGACAGGGGTTGACGGCTACACCTTC
TRBJ1-1 | TRBV5-1 | NA | NA | 13 | CASSSYTNTEAFF | TGCGCCAGCAGCTCATACACGAACACTGAAGCTTTCTTT
TRBJ2-1 | TRBV7-9 | NA | NA | 14 | CASSSRTENNEQFF | TGTGCCAGCAGCTCCAGGACAGAAAACAATGAGCAGTTCTTC
TRBJ2-7 | TRBV7-9 | TRBD2 | NA | 16 | CASSLGPAGDPYEQYF | TGTGCCAGCAGCTTAGGGCCAGCGGGAGACCCCTACGAGCAGTACTTC
TRBJ2-3 | TRBV5-4 | NA | NA | 17 | CASRVRQPYLVTDTQYF | TGTGCCAGCAGGGTCCGCCAACCGTACCTAGTCACAGATACGCAGTATTTT
TRBJ2-1 | TRBV27 | NA | NA | 16 | CASSLYLSTSYNEQFF | TGTGCCAGCAGTTTATACTTGTCGACCTCCTACAATGAGCAGTTCTTC
TRBJ1-3 | TRBV7-6 | TRBD1 | NA | 15 | CASSPLRDSGNTIYF | TGTGCCAGCAGCCCACTCCGGGACAGTGGAAACACCATATATTTT
TRBJ2-1 | TRBV7-3 | NA | NA | 14 | CASSTRAGRNEQFF | TGTGCCAGCAGCACCAGGGCAGGGCGGAATGAGCAGTTCTTC
TRBJ2-7 | TRBV20-1 | NA | few | 10 | CSASSYEQYF | TGCAGTGCTAGTTCCTACGAGCAGTACTTC
TRBJ1-5 | TRBV18 | NA | NA | 17 | CASSPAPPQQGHQPQHF | TGTGCCAGCTCACCAGCCCCCCCACAACAGGGTCATCAGCCCCAGCATTTT
TRBJ2-7 | TRBV27 | NA | NA | 15 | CASSLSGGWNYEQYF | TGTGCCAGCAGTTTATCGGGAGGATGGAACTACGAGCAGTACTTC
TRBJ2-1 | TRBV27 | NA | few | 11 | CASSFGNEQFF | TGTGCCAGCAGTTTCGGGAATGAGCAGTTCTTC
TRBJ1-2 | TRBV19 | TRBD1 | NA | 15 | CASSIVTGGNYGYTF | TGTGCCAGTAGTATAGTAACAGGGGGCAACTATGGCTACACCTTC
TRBJ2-1 | TRBV28 | NA | NA | 13 | CASSPPPDNEQFF | TGTGCCAGCAGTCCACCCCCCGACAATGAGCAGTTCTTC
TRBJ2-2 | TRBV11-1 | TRBD2 | NA | 15 | CASSWERELTGELFF | TGTGCCAGCAGCTGGGAGCGGGAGCTCACCGGGGAGCTGTTTTTT
TRBJ2-7 | TRBV27 | TRBD2 | NA | 15 | CASSPSGSGAYEQYF | TGTGCCAGCAGTCCTAGCGGGAGTGGAGCCTACGAGCAGTACTTC
TRBJ2-1 | TRBV9 | NA | once | 11 | CASSEYNEQFF | TGTGCCAGCAGCGAGTACAATGAGCAGTTCTTC
TRBJ2-7 | TRBV6-1 | NA | NA | 12 | CASGNPGYEQYF | TGTGCCAGCGGTAATCCGGGCTACGAGCAGTACTTC
TRBJ2-7 | TRBV27 | TRBD2 | NA | 16 | CASSPSSGRVSYEQYF | TGTGCCAGCAGTCCAAGTAGCGGGAGGGTCTCCTACGAGCAGTACTTC
TRBJ2-7 | TRBV6-5 | NA | NA | 12 | CASSSLAYEQYF | TGTGCCAGCAGTTCGCTGGCCTACGAGCAGTACTTC
TRBJ2-7 | TRBV7-9 | NA | NA | 12 | CASSLSAYEQYF | TGTGCCAGCAGCTTATCCGCCTACGAGCAGTACTTC
TRBJ2-7 | TRBV7-8 | NA | once | 17 | CASSPARQGAFSYEQYF | TGTGCCAGCAGCCCCGCACGGCAGGGAGCTTTCTCCTACGAGCAGTACTTC
TRBJ2-7 | TRBV28 | NA | NA | 14 | CASSLIQESYEQYF | TGTGCCAGCAGTTTAATTCAGGAGTCCTACGAGCAGTACTTC
TRBJ2-1 | TRBV28 | TRBD2 | NA | 14 | CASSSGSYNNEQFF | TGTGCCAGCAGTAGCGGGAGTTACAACAATGAGCAGTTCTTC
TRBJ2-1 | TRBV7-9 | TRBD2 | NA | 15 | CASSPPGSGSNEQFF | TGTGCCAGCAGCCCCCCGGGGAGCGGGAGCAATGAGCAGTTCTTC
TRBJ1-2 | TRBV30 | NA | few | 13 | CAWSVREYYGYTF | TGTGCCTGGAGTGTACGGGAGTACTATGGCTACACCTTC
TRBJ2-5 | TRBV6-5 | NA | NA | 11 | CASMDGETQYF | TGTGCCAGCATGGATGGAGAGACCCAGTACTTC
TRBJ2-2 | TRBV27 | NA | NA | 15 | CASSWTLPAPGELFF | TGTGCCAGCTCATGGACCTTACCGGCGCCCGGGGAGCTGTTTTTT
TRBJ1-2 | TRBV27 | NA | NA | 18 | CASSLSSGASPHNYGYTF | TGTGCCAGCAGTTTATCGTCGGGGGCAAGTCCTCATAACTATGGCTACACCTTC
TRBJ2-5 | TRBV28 | NA | NA | 13 | CASSLVGRETQYF | TGTGCCAGCAGTTTAGTTGGACGAGAGACCCAGTACTTC
TRBJ2-3 | TRBV6-4 | TRBD2 | NA | 16 | CASRIRAGGPSDTQYF | TGTGCCAGCAGAATCCGAGCGGGAGGGCCCTCAGATACGCAGTATTTT
TRBJ1-2 | TRBV19 | NA | NA | 12 | CASSIPLHAHTF | TGTGCCAGTAGTATCCCACTCCATGCCCACACCTTC
TRBJ2-7 | TRBV27 | NA | NA | 13 | CASSLSRIYTQYF | TGTGCCAGCAGTTTATCGCGGATTTACACGCAGTACTTC
TRBJ2-2 | TRBV29-1 | NA | NA | 13 | CSVVGENTGELFF | TGCAGCGTTGTGGGGGAGAACACCGGGGAGCTGTTTTTT
TRBJ2-3 | TRBV27 | NA | once | 16 | CASSFDFRTSTDTQYF | TGTGCCAGCAGTTTCGACTTTCGAACTAGCACAGATACGCAGTATTTT
TRBJ1-1 | TRBV15 | NA | once | 14 | CATDSGTSGTEAFF | TGTGCCACCGACAGCGGGACGTCGGGTACTGAAGCTTTCTTT
TRBJ2-1 | TRBV28 | NA | NA | 15 | CASGGWGAAHNEQFF | TGTGCCAGCGGAGGTTGGGGGGCAGCTCACAATGAGCAGTTCTTC
TRBJ2-1 | TRBV6-4 | NA | NA | 14 | CASSDPRKGNEQFF | TGTGCCAGCAGTGACCCCAGAAAGGGCAATGAGCAGTTCTTC
TRBJ2-7 | TRBV29-1 | TRBD2 | NA | 14 | CSVVGLAGGYEQYF | TGCAGCGTCGTCGGGCTAGCGGGAGGCTACGAGCAGTACTTC
TRBJ1-2 | TRBV27 | NA | NA | 16 | CASSFLSEGKDYGYTF | TGTGCCAGCAGTTTTTTGTCCGAGGGGAAGGACTATGGCTACACCTTC
TRBJ1-4 | TRBV7-7 | NA | NA | 17 | CASSLKHLTRANEKLFF | TGTGCCAGCAGCTTAAAGCATCTTACTAGGGCTAATGAAAAACTGTTTTTT
TRBJ2-4 | TRBV29-1 | NA | NA | 13 | CSALGLAKNIQYF | TGCAGCGCCTTGGGTCTAGCCAAAAACATTCAGTACTTC
TRBJ1-1 | TRBV19 | NA | NA | 15 | CASRAVDKVGTEAFF | TGTGCCAGTAGGGCTGTGGACAAAGTCGGAACTGAAGCTTTCTTT